The 11 T cell receptor beta chains below were found in one sample sequenced in a study of cytomegalovirus exposure and HLA in healthy donors. Both 60 Vbeta primers and 13 Jbeta primers went into the PCR. The protocol was immunoSEQ multiplex PCR, while the TCRdb copy is restricted to in-frame clones and leaves out a portion. The profile shows about 100,000 clones, more than 70% of them singletons. The sample consisted of PBMCs. These receptors were obtained from a woman aged 55-70 years in good health and CMV-seropositive.

The chain is built from TRBV19 and TRBJ2-7; TRBD1 agrees at 11 bases. The germline gives CDR1 LNHDA, CDR2 SQIVND (reference sequence). The CDR3 is 16 residues long. The V gene end was trimmed by 5 bases and the J gene end by 2 bases; junction bases not matched to a gene: 8. As DNA, the CDR3 is TGTGCCAGTAGTTCCCGGGACAGGGGGTCCCCCTACGAGCAGTACTTC. Its translation is CASSSRDRGSPYEQYF. The whole variable domain, filled in from reference TRBV19 and TRBJ2-7, reads DGGITQSPKYLFRKEGQNVTLSCEQNLNHDAMYWYRQDPGQGLRLIYYSQIVNDFQKGDIAEGYSVSREKKESFPLTVTSAQKNPTAFYLCASSSRDRGSPYEQYFGPGTRLTVT.

This chain links TRBV5-4 with TRBJ2-1, with 9 bases that match TRBD2. The V segment lost 0 bases and the J segment 9 bases; nucleotides outside the gene matches: 10. The germline V gene encodes CDR1 SGHNT and CDR2 YYREEE (reference sequence). The CDR3 runs 16 residues. CDR3 in DNA: TGTGCCAGCAGCTTGGCGAGTAGCGGGAGCGGGAGTGAGCAGTTCTTC. It specifies CASSLASSGSGSEQFF.

V usage is TRBV5-4 and J usage is TRBJ2-1, with a tentative D call TRBD2 (5 bases). Germline CDR1 is SGHNT and CDR2 is YYREEE (reference sequence). This CDR3 comprises 13 residues. Trimming removed 0 bases at V and 12 bases at J, with 13 bases between. The CDR3 spells CASSLGDSAPQFF. The CDR3 DNA sequence: TGTGCCAGCAGCTTGGGTGATAGCGCCCCGCAGTTCTTC.

The table lists this clone with a few counts. This chain joins TRBV10-3 and TRBJ2-7, with D tentatively TRBD2 (6 bases). This CDR3 contains 12 residues. V was trimmed by 8 bases and J by 2 bases, leaving 10 bases between them. The germline gives CDR1 ENHRY, CDR2 SYGVKD. CDR3 coding DNA: TGTGCCATCGGGGGACTGACCTACGAGCAGTACTTC. It is translated as CAIGGLTYEQYF.

The genes are TRBV5-6 and TRBJ2-1, with D possibly being TRBD1 (6 bases). The CDR3 runs to 15 residues. Germline V lookup: CDR1 SGHDT, CDR2 YYEEEE. The V and J ends lost 4 bases and 2 bases respectively, with 13 bases between them. The DNA for the CDR3 is TGTGCCAGCAGCCCCACCTGGACAGCCTACAATGAGCAGTTCTTC. This translates into CASSPTWTAYNEQFF.

This chain joins TRBV5-6 and TRBJ1-1; D remains unclear. Between the trimmed V and J ends, which lost 0 bases and 7 bases, there was a span of 13 bases. Germline values: CDR1 SGHDT, CDR2 YYEEEE. This CDR3 comprises 14 residues. The CDR3 loop is CASSLGVTENEAFF. In DNA form, the CDR3 reads TGTGCCAGCAGCTTGGGCGTCACAGAAAATGAAGCTTTCTTT.

The V call is TRBV5-1, the J call TRBJ2-5, with D unresolved. V dropped 0 bases and J dropped 5 bases, with 8 bases sitting between them. The CDR3 spans 13 residues. Germline V gene data show CDR1 as SGHRS and CDR2 as YFSETQ. The CDR3 here is CASSLVVGETQYF. The CDR3, as DNA: TGCGCCAGCAGCTTGGTCGTCGGGGAGACCCAGTACTTC.

This clone came up a few times. The junction departs from the called germline gene at one end, perhaps through a read error. This sequence joins TRBV7-9 and TRBJ2-2; unclear D gene. The CDR3 extends over 12 amino acids. The germline CDR1 and CDR2 sequences are SEHNR and FQNEAQ (reference sequence). This CDR3 is CSSSFPSGELFF. CDR3 in DNA: TGTTCCAGCAGCTTCCCGTCCGGGGAGCTGTTTTTT.

The J gene is TRBJ2-5, the V gene TRBV27; 7 bases are a match to TRBD1. Germline V gene lookup returns CDR1 MNHEY and CDR2 SMNVEV (reference sequence). CDR3 size: 14 residues. With 1 base clipped from V and 4 bases from J, the junction kept 3 bases outside the gene matches. CDR3 DNA sequence: TGTGCCAGCAGTTTATTCGCAGGGGGAGAGACCCAGTACTTC. It translates to CASSLFAGGETQYF.

This clone showed up just once. The CDR3 spells CASWAGGPQREQYF. Written as DNA, the CDR3 is TGTGCCAGTTGGGCGGGAGGGCCCCAACGCGAGCAGTACTTC. The chain carries TRBV6-1 and TRBJ2-7, with 9 positions matching TRBD2. Germline loops: CDR1 MNHNS, CDR2 SASEGT. CDR3 length: 14 residues. V lost 9 bases to trimming and J lost 6 bases; unmatched junction nucleotides: 12.

The rearrangement uses TRBV7-3 and TRBJ2-3; TRBD2 aligns across 7 bases. The CDR3 runs to 16 residues. Germline-derived CDR1 and CDR2 are SGHTA and FQGTGA. The V segment lost 0 bases and the J segment 2 bases; nucleotides outside the gene matches: 5. CDR3 sequence reads: CASSLTASGDTDTQYF. CDR3 DNA: TGTGCCAGCAGCTTAACGGCTAGCGGTGACACAGATACGCAGTATTTT.